These T cell receptor beta chains were read from a single sample in a study of shared clonotypes between healthy human individuals. Using immunoSEQ multiplex PCR, the repertoire was profiled, and TCRdb retains in-frame clones only, with some absent. The sample carries roughly 550,000 clones, around 95% recorded once. Sequenced sample: naive CD8+ T cells sorted from blood. The receptors were sampled from a woman aged 30 to 39 in good health. Each CDR3 is given with its conserved first and last residue. Fields, in order: D gene, clone size, J gene, V gene, CDR3 protein, CDR3 DNA. D genes are given only for firm matches. A clone size is listed for some rows: how often the clone was seen (once, few, many), or a class if it is expanded.

d_gene: NA; abundance: NA; j_gene: TRBJ2-7; v_gene: TRBV6-1; CDR3aa: CASSEGPDLSYEQYF; CDR3nt: TGTGCCAGCAGTGAAGGCCCGGACCTAAGCTACGAGCAGTACTTC
d_gene: NA; abundance: NA; j_gene: TRBJ2-7; v_gene: TRBV28; CDR3aa: CASSPAPQGVLYEQYF; CDR3nt: TGTGCCAGCAGTCCCGCACCCCAAGGGGTCCTCTACGAGCAGTACTTC
d_gene: TRBD2; abundance: NA; j_gene: TRBJ2-3; v_gene: TRBV28; CDR3aa: CASSDTSGPGTQYF; CDR3nt: TGTGCCAGCAGCGATACTAGCGGCCCGGGTACGCAGTATTTT
d_gene: NA; abundance: NA; j_gene: TRBJ2-6; v_gene: TRBV4-1; CDR3aa: CASSHPSQRGISGANVLTF; CDR3nt: TGCGCCAGCAGCCACCCAAGCCAACGGGGAATCTCTGGGGCCAACGTCCTGACTTTC
d_gene: NA; abundance: NA; j_gene: TRBJ2-7; v_gene: TRBV2; CDR3aa: CASTHGRGQYF; CDR3nt: TGTGCCAGCACCCATGGAAGGGGGCAGTACTTC
d_gene: TRBD1; abundance: NA; j_gene: TRBJ2-7; v_gene: TRBV27; CDR3aa: CASSSDLTGVYEQYF; CDR3nt: TGTGCCAGCAGTTCGGACTTGACAGGGGTCTACGAGCAGTACTTC
d_gene: NA; abundance: NA; j_gene: TRBJ2-1; v_gene: TRBV9; CDR3aa: CASSPGGVEQFF; CDR3nt: TGTGCCAGCAGCCCCGGAGGTGTTGAGCAGTTCTTC
d_gene: NA; abundance: once; j_gene: TRBJ1-4; v_gene: TRBV5-6; CDR3aa: CASSSGTPSKLFF; CDR3nt: TGTGCCAGCAGCTCCGGGACACCCTCCAAACTGTTTTTT
d_gene: NA; abundance: NA; j_gene: TRBJ2-1; v_gene: TRBV21-1; CDR3aa: CASTPLASGPPNEQFF; CDR3nt: TGTGCCAGCACCCCACTAGCTAGCGGGCCCCCGAATGAGCAGTTCTTC
d_gene: TRBD1; abundance: NA; j_gene: TRBJ2-7; v_gene: TRBV9; CDR3aa: CASSVADRGREQYF; CDR3nt: TGTGCCAGCAGCGTAGCCGACAGGGGCAGGGAGCAGTACTTC
d_gene: NA; abundance: NA; j_gene: TRBJ2-1; v_gene: TRBV28; CDR3aa: CASSFLRGAPYNEQFF; CDR3nt: TGTGCCAGCAGTTTTCTGAGGGGCGCTCCCTACAATGAGCAGTTCTTC
d_gene: TRBD2; abundance: NA; j_gene: TRBJ2-7; v_gene: TRBV7-9; CDR3aa: CAIGSGSSAGGTYEQYF; CDR3nt: TGTGCCATCGGAAGCGGGAGTTCCGCCGGTGGTACCTACGAGCAGTACTTC
d_gene: NA; abundance: NA; j_gene: TRBJ1-1; v_gene: TRBV29-1; CDR3aa: CSAIRGGNTEAFF; CDR3nt: TGCAGCGCGATTCGGGGGGGGAACACTGAAGCTTTCTTT
d_gene: NA; abundance: NA; j_gene: TRBJ2-7; v_gene: TRBV21-1; CDR3aa: CASSKGVKRDRETYEQYF; CDR3nt: TGTGCCAGCAGCAAAGGGGTCAAAAGGGACAGGGAAACCTACGAGCAGTACTTC
d_gene: TRBD1; abundance: NA; j_gene: TRBJ2-1; v_gene: TRBV13; CDR3aa: CASSLETLRGLGYNEQFF; CDR3nt: TGTGCCAGCAGCCTCGAAACCCTCAGGGGGCTGGGCTACAATGAGCAGTTCTTC
d_gene: TRBD2; abundance: NA; j_gene: TRBJ2-3; v_gene: TRBV27; CDR3aa: CASTSSGRLSDTQYF; CDR3nt: TGTGCCAGCACCTCTAGCGGGAGGCTCTCAGATACGCAGTATTTT
d_gene: NA; abundance: NA; j_gene: TRBJ1-2; v_gene: TRBV21-1; CDR3aa: CASSTHRAYGYTF; CDR3nt: TGTGCCAGCAGCACCCACAGGGCGTATGGCTACACCTTC
d_gene: NA; abundance: NA; j_gene: TRBJ2-7; v_gene: TRBV29-1; CDR3aa: CSVRGGEYYEQYF; CDR3nt: TGCAGCGTTCGAGGTGGGGAATACTACGAGCAGTACTTC